Following are 2 T cell receptor beta chains from one sample sequenced in a study of Ad26.COV2.S vaccination and SARS-CoV-2 variants. Generated by immunoSEQ multiplex PCR, the TCRdb table keeps only in-frame clones and is missing some. The sample lists hundreds of thousands of clones, about 88% occurring once. Sample treatment: approximately 18 received Ad26.COV2.S at low or high dose, single or two shots; several received placebo; per-sample allocation not given. Vaccine and placebo recipients were sampled on day 63 after the first injection. The specimen comprised peripheral blood, sampled in a trial of Ad26.COV2.S vaccine versus placebo. The receptor set was obtained from a person between 18 and 65 years old who received the Ad26.COV2.S COVID-19 vaccine or a placebo.

V and J are TRBV3-1 (or the pseudogene TRBV3-2) and TRBJ2-1; 8 bases fit TRBD2. The V gene's germline CDR1 is LGHDT and CDR2 YNNKEL (reference sequence). The CDR3 is made up of 14 amino acids. Trimming at V came to 5 bases and at J to 10 bases, leaving 10 bases not matched to a gene. The DNA for the CDR3 is TGTGCCAGCAGCGGTTCGGGAGGGCGACGGGAGCAGTTCTTC. This sequence encodes CASSGSGGRREQFF.

The chain is built from TRBV5-1 and TRBJ2-5; D is possibly TRBD1 (6 bases). This CDR3 contains 13 residues. Per the germline V gene, CDR1 is SGHRS and CDR2 is YFSETQ. Trimming took off 3 bases at V and 0 bases at J, with 6 bases between the two ends. In DNA form, the CDR3 reads TGCGCCAGCAGCTGGGACAACCAAGAGACCCAGTACTTC. Its protein is CASSWDNQETQYF. The entire variable domain, with the rest obtained from reference TRBV5-1 and TRBJ2-5, is as follows: KAGVTQTPRYLIKTRGQQVTLSCSPISGHRSVSWYQQTPGQGLQFLFEYFSETQRNKGNFPGRFSGRQFSNSRSEMNVSTLELGDSALYLCASSWDNQETQYFGPGTRLLVL.